Listed here are 14 T cell receptor beta chains from one sample, sequenced in a study of OX40 agonist ivuxolimab in advanced cancers. Here immunoSEQ multiplex PCR was the method, and the copy in TCRdb shows in-frame clones only, minus some. The sample includes about 82,000 clones, under 95% of them seen just once. Sequenced material: CD4+ or CD8+ T cells sorted from blood, taken in a trial of the OX40 agonist ivuxolimab. These receptors were taken from an adult with an advanced solid tumor such as melanoma, head and neck, liver or kidney cancer.

The rearrangement links TRBV11-2 to TRBJ1-1; D call uncertain. Germline V lookup: CDR1 SGHAT, CDR2 FQNNGV. This CDR3 is 13 amino acids long. Trimming removed 1 base at V and 0 bases at J, with 3 bases between. CDR3 nucleotide sequence: TGTGCCAGCAGCTTAGCTGTGAACACTGAAGCTTTCTTT. Protein sequence: CASSLAVNTEAFF.

This clone was counted once. V and J are TRBV4-3 and TRBJ2-2; maybe TRBD1 (6 bases). The V gene's germline CDR1 is LGHNA and CDR2 YSLEER. This CDR3 spans 16 amino acids. Deletions cut 1 base from V and 2 bases from J, with 11 bases between. This CDR3 reads CASSQVYRENTGELFF. CDR3 nucleotide sequence: TGCGCCAGCAGCCAAGTATACAGGGAAAACACCGGGGAGCTGTTTTTT.

This chain links TRBV7-9 with TRBJ2-3; D possibly corresponds to TRBD2 (5 bases). Germline assignment: CDR1 SEHNR and CDR2 FQNEAQ (reference sequence). The germline V and J ends were trimmed by 2 bases and 2 bases, with 11 bases remaining between them. The CDR3 covers 15 residues. The CDR3 DNA follows: TGTGCCAGCAGCTTACAAAGCGGATACACAGATACGCAGTATTTT. It yields the protein CASSLQSGYTDTQYF.

The chain couples TRBV29-1 to TRBJ2-4; a weak D match, TRBD1 (6 bases). The CDR3 is made up of 16 amino acids. Trimming cost V 3 bases and J 3 bases, with 18 bases left between them. Germline V gene sequence: CDR1 SQVTM, CDR2 ANQGSEA. Here the CDR3 DNA reads TGCAGCGTTGAGGGGACACCTCCAGGCGGCAAAAACATTCAGTACTTC. Its translation: CSVEGTPPGGKNIQYF.

The table lists this clone with a count of one. The chain carries TRBV2 and TRBJ1-4, with D hard to call. V was cut by 8 bases and J by 4 bases, with 14 bases left in between. This CDR3 contains 14 residues. Germline CDR1 is SNHLY and CDR2 is FYNNEI. The CDR3 sequence: CASARNPFNEKLFF. Here the CDR3 DNA reads TGTGCCAGCGCACGAAATCCCTTTAATGAAAAACTGTTTTTT.

The rearrangement uses TRBV27 and TRBJ2-7, with no clear D. Germline CDR1 is MNHEY and CDR2 is SMNVEV (reference sequence). This CDR3 is 11 amino acids long. Trimming removed 4 bases at V and 4 bases at J, with 5 bases between. The CDR3 coding sequence is TGTGCCAGCAGTTCAAGGTACGAGCAGTACTTC. Translated, it gives CASSSRYEQYF.

This chain joins TRBV2 and TRBJ2-5; TRBD2 agrees at 8 bases. The germline CDR1 and CDR2 sequences are SNHLY and FYNNEI. The CDR3 covers 13 residues. Losses at the gene ends were 7 bases for V and 5 bases for J; bases not matched to a gene: 6. CDR3 sequence: CASKGTRDETQYF. Here the CDR3 DNA reads TGTGCCAGCAAGGGGACTAGAGACGAGACCCAGTACTTC.

This chain uses TRBV19 with TRBJ2-5, with 7 bases identical to TRBD1. Germline trimming cut 9 bases from V and 11 bases from J; bases unmatched to any gene: 9. Per the germline V gene, CDR1 is LNHDA and CDR2 is SQIVND (reference sequence). The CDR3 is made up of 11 amino acids. This CDR3 is CASLTGKQQYF. The CDR3 DNA follows: TGTGCCAGCCTGACAGGGAAACAGCAGTACTTC.

The V and J genes are TRBV11-3 and TRBJ2-2, with D perhaps TRBD2 (5 bases). CDR1 and CDR2 from the germline V gene are SGHNT and YENEEA. CDR3 length: 16 amino acids. V was clipped by 5 bases and J by 4 bases, with 17 bases between them. CDR3 DNA sequence: TGTGCCAGCAGCCCCTTATACGGGATGGGCACCGGGGAGCTGTTTTTT. Translated, it gives CASSPLYGMGTGELFF. Combining the CDR3 with reference TRBV11-3 and TRBJ2-2 gives the whole variable domain EAGVVQSPRYKIIEKKQPVAFWCNPISGHNTLYWYLQNLGQGPELLIRYENEEAVDDSQLPKDRFSAERLKGVDSTLKIQPAELGDSAVYLCASSPLYGMGTGELFFGEGSRLTVL.

The chain combines TRBV7-9 with TRBJ2-1; 15 bases line up with TRBD2. This CDR3 is 16 amino acids long. V lost 5 bases to trimming and J lost 4 bases; unmatched junction nucleotides: 3. The germline CDR1 and CDR2 sequences are SEHNR and FQNEAQ (reference sequence). CDR3 protein: CASSLGLAGGYNEQFF. The CDR3 DNA sequence: TGTGCCAGCAGCCTCGGACTAGCGGGAGGGTACAATGAGCAGTTCTTC.

The chain recombines TRBV19 with TRBJ2-2; perhaps TRBD2 as D (5 bases). Germline V gives CDR1 LNHDA, CDR2 SQIVND (reference sequence). The CDR3 is 13 amino acids. Trimming removed 5 bases at V and 14 bases at J, with 18 bases between. The CDR3 sequence is CASSPDSAHILFF. The CDR3 coding sequence is TGTGCCAGTAGTCCGGACTCGGCCCATATTCTGTTTTTT.

About this clone itself: The sample contains more than one DNA sequence encoding this CDR3. The chain recombines TRBV14 with TRBJ2-5, with 11 nucleotides matching TRBD2. In germline, CDR1 is SGHDN, CDR2 FVKESK. The V segment lost 2 bases and the J segment 2 bases; nucleotides outside the gene matches: 4. The CDR3 spans 16 residues. CDR3 nucleotides: TGTGCCAGCAGCCAACAACTAGCGGGGGCACAAGAGACCCAGTACTTC. It yields the protein CASSQQLAGAQETQYF.

The gene calls are TRBV10-3 and TRBJ1-1, with 7 positions matching TRBD1. The CDR3 sequence is 16 residues long. Trimming cost V 2 bases and J 11 bases; bases outside gene matches: 17. Germline V lookup: CDR1 ENHRY, CDR2 SYGVKD. CDR3 DNA: TGTGCCATCAGTGAGGAGCAGGGGGGCCTCCCCATCTCTGCTTTCTTT. Protein sequence: CAISEEQGGLPISAFF.

The gene calls are TRBV7-6 and TRBJ2-1; tentatively, D is TRBD1 (5 bases). The germline V gene encodes CDR1 SGHVS and CDR2 FNYEAQ. V was pared by 5 bases and J by 4 bases, with 15 bases between. The CDR3 length is 15 residues. CDR3 sequence (DNA): TGTGCCAGCAGCGGACAAGGCCTCCGTTACAATGAGCAGTTCTTC. This gives the protein CASSGQGLRYNEQFF. Full variable domain (outside the CDR3, taken from reference TRBV7-6 and TRBJ2-1): GAGVSQSPRYKVTKRGQDVALRCDPISGHVSLYWYRQALGQGPEFLTYFNYEAQQDKSGLPNDRFSAERPEGSISTLTIQRTEQRDSAMYRCASSGQGLRYNEQFFGPGTRLTVL.